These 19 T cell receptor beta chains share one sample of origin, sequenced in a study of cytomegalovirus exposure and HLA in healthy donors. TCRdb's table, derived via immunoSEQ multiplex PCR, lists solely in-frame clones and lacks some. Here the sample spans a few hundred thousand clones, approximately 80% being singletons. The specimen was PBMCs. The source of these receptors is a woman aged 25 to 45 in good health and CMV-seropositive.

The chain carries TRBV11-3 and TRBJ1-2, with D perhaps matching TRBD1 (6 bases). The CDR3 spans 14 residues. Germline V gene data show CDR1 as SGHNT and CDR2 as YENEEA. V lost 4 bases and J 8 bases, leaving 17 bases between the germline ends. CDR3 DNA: TGTGCCAGCAGCTCCAACAGGGCGGGGAGGGGCTACACCTTC. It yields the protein CASSSNRAGRGYTF. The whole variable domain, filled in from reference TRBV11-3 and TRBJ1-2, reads EAGVVQSPRYKIIEKKQPVAFWCNPISGHNTLYWYLQNLGQGPELLIRYENEEAVDDSQLPKDRFSAERLKGVDSTLKIQPAELGDSAVYLCASSSNRAGRGYTFGSGTRLTVV.

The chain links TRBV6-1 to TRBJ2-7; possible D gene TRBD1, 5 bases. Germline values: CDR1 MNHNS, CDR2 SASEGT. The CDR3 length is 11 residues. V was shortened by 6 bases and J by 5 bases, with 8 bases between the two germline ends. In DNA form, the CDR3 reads TGTGCCAGCAGGGACATCCACGAGCAGTACTTC. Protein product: CASRDIHEQYF.

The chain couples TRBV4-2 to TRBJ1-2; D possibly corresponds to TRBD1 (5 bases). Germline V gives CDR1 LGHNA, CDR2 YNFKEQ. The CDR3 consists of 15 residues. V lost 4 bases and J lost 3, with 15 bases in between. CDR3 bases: TGTGCCAGCAGCCTTTCAGAACAGGTGTACTATGGCTACACCTTC. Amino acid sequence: CASSLSEQVYYGYTF.

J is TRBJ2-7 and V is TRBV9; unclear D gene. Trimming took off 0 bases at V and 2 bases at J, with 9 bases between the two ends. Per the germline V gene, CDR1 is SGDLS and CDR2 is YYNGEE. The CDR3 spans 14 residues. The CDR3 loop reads CASSVDVGTYEQYF. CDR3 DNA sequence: TGTGCCAGCAGCGTAGATGTGGGTACCTACGAGCAGTACTTC.

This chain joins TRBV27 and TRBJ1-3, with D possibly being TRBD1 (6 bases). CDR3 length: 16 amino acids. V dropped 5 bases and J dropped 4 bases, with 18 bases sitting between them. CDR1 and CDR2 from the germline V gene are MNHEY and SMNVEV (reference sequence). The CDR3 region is CASSPEFGGLGNTIYF. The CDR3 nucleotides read TGTGCCAGCAGTCCCGAGTTCGGGGGGCTGGGAAACACCATATATTTT.

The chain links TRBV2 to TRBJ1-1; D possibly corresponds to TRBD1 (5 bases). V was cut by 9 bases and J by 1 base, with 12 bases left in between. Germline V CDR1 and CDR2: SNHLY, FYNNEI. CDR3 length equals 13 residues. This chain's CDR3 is CASSRDGNTEAFF. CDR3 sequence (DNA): TGTGCCAGTAGCAGGGACGGGAACACTGAAGCTTTCTTT.

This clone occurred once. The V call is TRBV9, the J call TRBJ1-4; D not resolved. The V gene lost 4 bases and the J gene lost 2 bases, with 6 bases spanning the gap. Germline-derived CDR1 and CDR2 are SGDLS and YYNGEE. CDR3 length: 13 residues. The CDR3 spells CASSLETNEKLFF. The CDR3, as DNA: TGTGCCAGCAGCCTAGAGACTAATGAAAAACTGTTTTTT.

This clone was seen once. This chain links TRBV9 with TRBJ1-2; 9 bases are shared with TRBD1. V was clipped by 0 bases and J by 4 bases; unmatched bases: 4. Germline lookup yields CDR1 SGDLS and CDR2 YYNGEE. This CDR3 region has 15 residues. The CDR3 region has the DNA TGTGCCAGCAGCGTAGAACAGGGGGCTACCTATGGCTACACCTTC. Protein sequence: CASSVEQGATYGYTF.

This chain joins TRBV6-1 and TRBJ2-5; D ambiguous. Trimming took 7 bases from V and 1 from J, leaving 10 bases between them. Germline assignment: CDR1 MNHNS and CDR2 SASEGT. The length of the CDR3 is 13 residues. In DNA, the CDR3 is TGTGCCAGCAACAACGACGGCCAAGAGACCCAGTACTTC. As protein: CASNNDGQETQYF.

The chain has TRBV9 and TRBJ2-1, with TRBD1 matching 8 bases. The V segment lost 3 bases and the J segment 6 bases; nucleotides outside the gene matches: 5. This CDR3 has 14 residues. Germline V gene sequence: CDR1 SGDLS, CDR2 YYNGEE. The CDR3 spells CASSAGQGRNEQFF. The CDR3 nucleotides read TGTGCCAGCAGCGCCGGACAGGGCCGCAATGAGCAGTTCTTC.

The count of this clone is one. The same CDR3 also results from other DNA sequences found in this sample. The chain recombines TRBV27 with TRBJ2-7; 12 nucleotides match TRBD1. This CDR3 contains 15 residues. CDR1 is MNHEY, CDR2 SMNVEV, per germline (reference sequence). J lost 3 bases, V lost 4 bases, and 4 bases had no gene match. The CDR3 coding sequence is TGTGCCAGCAGTTCAAGGGACAGGGGGCTCTACGAGCAGTACTTC. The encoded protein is CASSSRDRGLYEQYF.

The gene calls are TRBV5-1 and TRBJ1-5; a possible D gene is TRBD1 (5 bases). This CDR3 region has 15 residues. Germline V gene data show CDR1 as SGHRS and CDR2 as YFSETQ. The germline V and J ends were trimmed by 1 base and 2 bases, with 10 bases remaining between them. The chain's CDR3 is CASSLWGGRNQPQHF. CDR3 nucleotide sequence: TGCGCCAGCAGCTTGTGGGGCGGCCGCAATCAGCCCCAGCATTTT.

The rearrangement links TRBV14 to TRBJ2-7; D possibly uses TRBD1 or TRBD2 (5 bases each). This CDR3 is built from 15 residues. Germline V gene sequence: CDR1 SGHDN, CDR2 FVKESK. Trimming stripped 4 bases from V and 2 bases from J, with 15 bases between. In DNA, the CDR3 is TGTGCCAGCAGCCCTACAGGTGTAGCGCCCTACGAGCAGTACTTC. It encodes CASSPTGVAPYEQYF.

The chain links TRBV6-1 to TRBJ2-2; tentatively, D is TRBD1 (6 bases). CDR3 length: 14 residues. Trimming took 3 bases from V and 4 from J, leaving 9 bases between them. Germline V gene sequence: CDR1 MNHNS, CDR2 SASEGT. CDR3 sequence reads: CASSDRGRTGELFF. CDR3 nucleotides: TGTGCCAGCAGTGACAGGGGCCGCACCGGGGAGCTGTTTTTT.

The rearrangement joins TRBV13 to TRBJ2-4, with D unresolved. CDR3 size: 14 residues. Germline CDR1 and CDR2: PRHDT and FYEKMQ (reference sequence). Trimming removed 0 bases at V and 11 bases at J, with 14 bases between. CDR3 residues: CASSLGPPGEFQYF. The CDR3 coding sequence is TGTGCCAGCAGCTTAGGCCCACCTGGAGAATTTCAGTACTTC.

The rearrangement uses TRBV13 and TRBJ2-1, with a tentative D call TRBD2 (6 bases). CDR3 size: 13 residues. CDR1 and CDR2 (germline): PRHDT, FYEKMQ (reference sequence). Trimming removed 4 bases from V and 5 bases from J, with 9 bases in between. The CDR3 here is CASSSGLNNEQFF. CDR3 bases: TGTGCCAGCAGCTCGGGACTTAACAATGAGCAGTTCTTC.

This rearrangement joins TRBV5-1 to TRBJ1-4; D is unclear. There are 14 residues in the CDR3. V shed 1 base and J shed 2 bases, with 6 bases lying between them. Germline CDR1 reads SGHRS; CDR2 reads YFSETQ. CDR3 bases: TGCGCCAGCAGCTTGACGGATACTAATGAAAAACTGTTTTTT. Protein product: CASSLTDTNEKLFF.

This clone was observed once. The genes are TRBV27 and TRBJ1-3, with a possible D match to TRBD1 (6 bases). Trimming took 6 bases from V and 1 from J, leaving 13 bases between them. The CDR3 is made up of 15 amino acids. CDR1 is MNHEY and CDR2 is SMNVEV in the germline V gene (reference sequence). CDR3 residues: CASRTLGGSGNTIYF. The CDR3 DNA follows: TGTGCCAGCAGGACCCTAGGGGGTTCTGGAAACACCATATATTTT.

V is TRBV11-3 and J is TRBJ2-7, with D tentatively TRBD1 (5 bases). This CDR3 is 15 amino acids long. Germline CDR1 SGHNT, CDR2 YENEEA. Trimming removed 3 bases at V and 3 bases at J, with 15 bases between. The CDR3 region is CASSFGPTQGYEQYF. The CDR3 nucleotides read TGTGCCAGCAGCTTCGGTCCGACCCAGGGCTACGAGCAGTACTTC.